The 16 T cell receptor beta chains in this list originate from one sample, sequenced in a study of blood T cell repertoires in COVID-19. Profiling relied on immunoSEQ multiplex PCR, and the TCRdb table lists in-frame clones only, not all of them. The sample records about 99,000 clones, approximately 89% being singletons. The sequencing sample was made of peripheral blood. These TCRs come from a woman older than 75 in a cohort sampled during active COVID-19.

The CDR3 here is CASSLDRGGGSGNNEQFF. In DNA, the CDR3 is TGTGCCAGCAGCTTAGATCGGGGTGGCGGGAGTGGAAACAATGAGCAGTTCTTC. The chain combines TRBV11-3 with TRBJ2-1; 7 positions agree with TRBD2. After removal of 0 bases from V and 5 bases from J, the junction contained 13 bases not matched to a gene. Germline CDR1 SGHNT, CDR2 YENEEA. The CDR3 is 18 amino acids.

The CDR3 reads CASSQRTGSFRTEAFF. The CDR3 DNA is TGTGCCAGCAGCCAGCGGACAGGGAGCTTTAGGACTGAAGCTTTCTTT. This sequence joins TRBV3-1 (or the pseudogene TRBV3-2) and TRBJ1-1, with 8 bases identical to TRBD1. Trimming removed 3 bases from V and 5 bases from J; junction bases left unmatched: 11. The germline gives CDR1 LGHDT, CDR2 YNNKEL (reference sequence). The CDR3 contains 16 residues.

This clone was counted a single time. The chain couples TRBV3-1 (or the pseudogene TRBV3-2) to TRBJ2-5, with 15 bases fitting TRBD2. In germline, CDR1 is LGHDT, CDR2 YNNKEL (reference sequence). Unmatched junction bases numbered 5, after V lost 1 base and J lost 5 bases. The CDR3 is made up of 17 amino acids. Here the CDR3 reads CASSQGTSGRAAETQYF. The CDR3 coding sequence is TGTGCCAGCAGCCAAGGGACTAGCGGGAGGGCCGCGGAGACCCAGTACTTC.

The chain has TRBV27 and TRBJ1-2; D perhaps matches TRBD1 (6 bases). V lost 8 bases and J 8 bases, leaving 15 bases between the germline ends. Germline values: CDR1 MNHEY, CDR2 SMNVEV (reference sequence). The CDR3 totals 12 residues. The CDR3 DNA sequence: TGTGCCAGCTGGGGGGGGGCGGGAGGCTACACCTTC. The encoded protein is CASWGGAGGYTF.

The rearrangement links TRBV19 to TRBJ1-2; D gene unclear. The germline CDR1 and CDR2 sequences are LNHDA and SQIVND (reference sequence). The germline V and J ends were trimmed by 2 bases and 6 bases, with 10 bases remaining between them. The CDR3 has 13 residues. Here the CDR3 DNA reads TGTGCCAGTAGTATAACCGGGCGGGATGGCTACACCTTC. It yields the protein CASSITGRDGYTF.

The V and J genes are TRBV7-2 and TRBJ1-2; D perhaps matches TRBD1 (5 bases). The CDR3 loop spans 14 amino acids. Germline V lookup: CDR1 SGHTA, CDR2 FQGNSA. The ends were cut back, 2 bases at V and 4 bases at J, with 11 bases in the middle. For the CDR3, the DNA is TGTGCCAGCAGCTTAAGACAGAACTCCTATGGCTACACCTTC. Its protein is CASSLRQNSYGYTF. Drawing the rest from reference TRBV7-2 and TRBJ1-2, the complete variable domain is GAGVSQSPSNKVTEKGKDVELRCDPISGHTALYWYRQSLGQGLEFLIYFQGNSAPDKSGLPSDRFSAERTGGSVSTLTIQRTQQEDSAVYLCASSLRQNSYGYTFGSGTRLTVV.

This clone is a singleton in its sample. The CDR3, as DNA: TGTGCCAGCAGTGGGACAGACACAGAATCCTACAATGAGCAGTTCTTC. Translating gives CASSGTDTESYNEQFF. The chain is built from TRBV6-6 and TRBJ2-1; 7 nucleotides line up with TRBD1. Germline lookup yields CDR1 MNHNY and CDR2 SVGAGI (reference sequence). This CDR3 has 16 residues. The trim removed 5 bases at V and 1 base at J, leaving 8 bases unmatched.

This clone was detected a few times. J is TRBJ2-7 and V is TRBV27, with 10 bases fitting TRBD1. The CDR3 has 16 residues. The J segment lost 1 base and the V segment lost 4 bases, leaving 7 bases of the junction unmatched. Germline CDR1 MNHEY, CDR2 SMNVEV (reference sequence). CDR3 sequence (DNA): TGTGCCAGCAGTTCACCCCCGGGACAGGGGTCCTACGAGCAGTACTTC. Translation gives CASSSPPGQGSYEQYF.

This rearrangement joins TRBV6-5 to TRBJ2-7, with D perhaps matching TRBD2 (5 bases). There are 10 residues in the CDR3. Trimming removed 6 bases at V and 7 bases at J, with 7 bases between. Germline V lookup: CDR1 MNHEY, CDR2 SVGAGI. Here the CDR3 reads CASREEEQYF. The CDR3 DNA follows: TGTGCCAGCAGGGAGGAAGAGCAGTACTTC.

CDR3 region: CASSYANSPNTEAFF. The CDR3 DNA sequence: TGTGCCAGCAGTTATGCTAACAGCCCGAACACTGAAGCTTTCTTT. The chain joins TRBV6-5 to TRBJ1-1; no firm D call. Trimming took off 3 bases at V and 1 base at J, with 12 bases between the two ends. The CDR3 is made up of 15 amino acids. Germline-derived CDR1 and CDR2 are MNHEY and SVGAGI.

This chain connects TRBV3-1 (or the pseudogene TRBV3-2) to TRBJ2-7; 16 nucleotides match TRBD2. Germline V CDR1 and CDR2: LGHDT, YNNKEL (reference sequence). V was pared by 3 bases and J by 3 bases, with 8 bases of the junction left unmatched. CDR3 length equals 18 residues. For the CDR3, the DNA is TGTGCCAGCAGCCATCGGCCAGGGACTAGCGGGAGGGTCTACGAGCAGTACTTC. It is translated as CASSHRPGTSGRVYEQYF.

The chain links TRBV6-2 or TRBV6-3 to TRBJ2-4, with D perhaps matching TRBD2 (5 bases). The CDR3 consists of 17 residues. The germline V gene encodes CDR1 MNHEY and CDR2 SVGEGT. Trimming removed 5 bases from V and 1 base from J, with 18 bases in between. The CDR3 sequence: CASSPALRGTAKNIQYF. As DNA, the CDR3 is TGTGCCAGCAGTCCCGCCCTTCGGGGTACCGCCAAAAACATTCAGTACTTC.

The chain joins TRBV19 to TRBJ1-1, with a weak D call TRBD1 (6 bases). Trimming took 5 bases from V and 4 from J, leaving 14 bases between them. Germline CDR1 is LNHDA and CDR2 is SQIVND (reference sequence). This CDR3 has 14 residues. The DNA for the CDR3 is TGTGCCAGTAGTGAAAATACAGGGAGCACTGAAGCTTTCTTT. It translates to CASSENTGSTEAFF.

This chain uses TRBV5-6 with TRBJ1-2; D uncertain. Germline CDR1 SGHDT, CDR2 YYEEEE. There are 13 residues in the CDR3. V was clipped by 0 bases and J by 4 bases, with 7 bases between them. The CDR3 protein is CASSLGDTYGYTF. The CDR3 DNA is TGTGCCAGCAGCTTGGGTGACACCTATGGCTACACCTTC.

CDR3 nucleotide sequence: TGTGCCAGCAGTTCCGCGGGAGGGGGGGATACGCAGTATTTT. Translation gives CASSSAGGGDTQYF. The chain joins TRBV28 to TRBJ2-3, with TRBD2 matching 9 bases. Germline V CDR1 and CDR2: MDHEN, SYDVKM. There are 14 residues in the CDR3. Trimming cost V 4 bases and J 6 bases; bases outside gene matches: 5.

The chain uses TRBV11-3 and TRBJ2-7; D is unclear. V gave up 6 bases and J gave up 0 bases, with 12 bases separating them. The CDR3 has 14 residues. CDR1 SGHNT and CDR2 YENEEA come from the germline V gene. CDR3 nucleotide sequence: TGTGCCAGCAGTTTGGGCTTTCCCTCCTACGAGCAGTACTTC. Its protein product is CASSLGFPSYEQYF.